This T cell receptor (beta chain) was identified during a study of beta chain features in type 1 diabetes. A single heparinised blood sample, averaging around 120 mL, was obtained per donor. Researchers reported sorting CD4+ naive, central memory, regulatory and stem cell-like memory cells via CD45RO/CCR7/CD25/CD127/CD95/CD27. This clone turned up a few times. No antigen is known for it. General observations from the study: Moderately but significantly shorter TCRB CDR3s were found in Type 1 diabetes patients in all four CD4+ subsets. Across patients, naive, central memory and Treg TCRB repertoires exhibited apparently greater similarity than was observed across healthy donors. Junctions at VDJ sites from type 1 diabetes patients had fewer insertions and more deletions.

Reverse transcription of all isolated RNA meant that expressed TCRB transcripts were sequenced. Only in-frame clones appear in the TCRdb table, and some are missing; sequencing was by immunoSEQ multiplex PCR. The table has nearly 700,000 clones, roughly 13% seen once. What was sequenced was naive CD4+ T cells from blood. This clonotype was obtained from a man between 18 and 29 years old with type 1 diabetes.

CDR3 loop: CASGREVSLYTF. In nucleotides, the CDR3 is TGTGCCAGCGGACGGGAGGTTTCCCTCTACACCTTC. J is TRBJ1-2 and V is TRBV2, with D unclear. This CDR3 has 12 amino acids. Deletions cut 8 bases from V and 10 bases from J, with 17 bases between. The germline V gene encodes CDR1 SNHLY and CDR2 FYNNEI. Using reference TRBV2 and TRBJ1-2 for the parts outside the CDR3, the full variable domain is EPEVTQTPSHQVTQMGQEVILRCVPISNHLYFYWYRQILGQKVEFLVSFYNNEISEKSEIFDDQFSVERPDGSNFTLKIRSTKLEDSAMYFCASGREVSLYTFGSGTRLTVV.